Below are 21 T cell receptor beta chains sequenced from a single sample in a study of T cells in Graves' hyperthyroidism and ophthalmopathy. Researchers amplified the TCR beta CDR3 regions from RNA transcripts. The primer set for the first-round RT-PCR of the TCR CDR3 was HTBI. TCRdb processed the multiplex PCR reads anew with MiXCR; each CDR3 protein has one entry. Among hundreds of thousands of distinct CDR3 sequences listed, just under 45% were seen once. The material sequenced was peripheral blood or thyroid tissue (not recorded which). Source of these receptors: an adult man with Graves' disease, either hyperthyroidism or ophthalmopathy (not recorded which).

The rearrangement joins TRBV19 to TRBJ1-1; maybe TRBD1 (5 bases). The V gene lost 5 bases and the J gene lost 6 bases, with 13 bases spanning the gap. There are 13 residues in the CDR3. CDR1 LNHDA and CDR2 SQIVND come from the germline V gene (reference sequence). The CDR3 DNA is TGTGCCAGTAGTTCCGCAGGGAGCTCTGAAGCTTTCTTT. Translated: CASSSAGSSEAFF.

This clonotype was recorded at least ten times. The V gene is TRBV24-1, the J gene TRBJ2-5; D is unclear. The CDR3 is 15 residues long. The V and J ends lost 4 bases and 5 bases respectively, with 16 bases between them. CDR1 and CDR2 from the germline V gene are KGHDR and SFDVKD. The CDR3 loop reads CATSDPGRSAETQYF. CDR3 coding DNA: TGTGCCACCAGTGACCCCGGACGGAGTGCGGAGACCCAGTACTTC.

This rearrangement joins TRBV2 to TRBJ1-6; possible D gene TRBD1, 5 bases. CDR1 and CDR2 (germline): SNHLY, FYNNEI. This CDR3 spans 15 amino acids. V was shortened by 8 bases and J by 8 bases, with 19 bases between the two germline ends. CDR3 sequence reads: CASWEGPLSDSPLHF. CDR3 in DNA: TGTGCCAGCTGGGAGGGACCGCTATCGGATTCACCCCTCCACTTT.

There are many counts of this clonotype. This chain connects TRBV24-1 to TRBJ2-2; D call uncertain. Trimming removed 0 bases at V and 5 bases at J, with 6 bases between. The CDR3 sequence is 14 residues long. Looked up from germline, CDR1 is KGHDR and CDR2 is SFDVKD. CDR3 coding DNA: TGTGCCACCAGTGATTTGGACCGGACCGGGGAGCTGTTTTTT. This encodes CATSDLDRTGELFF.

The chain combines TRBV6-6 with TRBJ1-2; 9 positions match TRBD1. CDR3 size: 14 residues. CDR1 and CDR2 from the germline V gene are MNHNY and SVGAGI (reference sequence). V was pared by 7 bases and J by 2 bases, with 5 bases of the junction left unmatched. For the CDR3, the DNA is TGTGCCAGCACTCGGGACAGGGACAACTATGGCTACACCTTC. Its translation is CASTRDRDNYGYTF.

As for this clonotype: Just one base apart from a much larger clone, this may be a read error. The chain uses TRBV12-3 or TRBV12-4 and TRBJ2-7; 8 bases fit TRBD2. The CDR3 has 14 amino acids. V was pared by 4 bases and J by 3 bases, with 5 bases of the junction left unmatched. CDR3 in amino acids: CASSSELAVYEQYF. CDR3 nucleotides: TGTGCCAGCAGTTCGGAACTAGCGGTCTACGAGCAGTACTTC.

The CDR3 loop is CASSPRGSDYGYTF. The CDR3 nucleotides are TGTGCCAGCAGCCCGCGCGGATCTGACTATGGCTACACCTTC. V gene TRBV10-3 combines with J gene TRBJ1-2; D unclear. Germline CDR1 reads ENHRY; CDR2 reads SYGVKD. V was clipped by 10 bases and J by 3 bases, with 18 bases between them. The CDR3 loop spans 14 amino acids.

The CDR3: CASSSPGQELTTYEQYF. As DNA, the CDR3 is TGTGCCAGCAGCAGCCCGGGACAGGAACTTACCACCTACGAGCAGTACTTC. This chain uses TRBV7-4 with TRBJ2-7, with 8 bases matching TRBD1. This CDR3 comprises 17 residues. Germline V gene lookup returns CDR1 SGHVT and CDR2 SQSDAQ. The ends lost 5 bases at V and 2 bases at J; junction bases unmatched: 14.

Notes on this clonotype: The conserved closing phenylalanine or tryptophan is absent in this CDR3, likely reflecting a read error. It is unclear where the CDR3 begins or ends on the DNA, so no DNA is shown, and the CDR3 is as TCRdb lists it. The chain employs TRBV10-2 and TRBJ1-1; TRBD1 is taken as the D call from the table, unchecked against the DNA. Germline loops: CDR1 WSHSY, CDR2 SAAADI. The CDR3 is 15 residues long, ends included. CDR3: CASSFSRTANTEAFL.

The chain is built from TRBV7-8 and TRBJ2-2; D is perhaps TRBD2 (5 bases). The CDR3 contains 16 residues. Trimming pared 1 base from V and 6 bases from J, leaving 15 bases between. Germline lookup yields CDR1 SGHVS and CDR2 FQNEAQ. CDR3 amino acids: CASSLDGERASGELFF. In DNA form, the CDR3 reads TGTGCCAGCAGCTTAGATGGCGAGAGGGCCTCCGGGGAGCTGTTTTTT.

With respect to this clonotype: One end of the junction does not line up with germline, which may come from a read error. The rearrangement links TRBV7-8 to TRBJ1-6, with 7 bases fitting TRBD1. The CDR3 sequence is 16 residues long. Germline CDR1 is SGHVS and CDR2 is FQNEAQ. The CDR3 bases are TGTACCAGCAGTTCCACAGGGGTGGGTCCTAATTCACCCCTCCACTTT. Encoded protein: CTSSSTGVGPNSPLHF.

The rearrangement joins TRBV7-9 to TRBJ1-3; D possibly corresponds to TRBD1 (5 bases). The V end lost 5 bases, the J end lost 0 bases, and 14 bases lay between the germline ends. Germline CDR1 reads SEHNR; CDR2 reads FQNEAQ (reference sequence). The CDR3 covers 16 residues. In DNA form, the CDR3 reads TGTGCCAGCAGCCTCCCTGGGACCGACTCTGGAAACACCATATATTTT. Encoded protein: CASSLPGTDSGNTIYF.

This clonotype turned up a few times. V and J are TRBV5-4 and TRBJ1-1; tentative D call: TRBD1 (6 bases). The CDR3 contains 15 residues. The germline V and J ends were trimmed by 0 bases and 0 bases, with 9 bases remaining between them. The germline gives CDR1 SGHNT, CDR2 YYREEE (reference sequence). The CDR3 DNA reads TGTGCCAGCAGCTTGGACAGGGTGTTGAACACTGAAGCTTTCTTT. Translation: CASSLDRVLNTEAFF.

A note on this clonotype: The germline gene is not matched at one end of the junction; a read error may be the cause. J is TRBJ2-6 and V is TRBV29-1; 7 bases are shared with TRBD2. Per the germline V gene, CDR1 is SQVTM and CDR2 is ANQGSEA. CDR3 length: 10 residues. CDR3 bases: TGCAGCGGCGGGGGCAACGTCCTGACTTTC. Translation: CSGGGNVLTF.

This clonotype was recorded many times. The chain carries TRBV24-1 and TRBJ2-5, with D possibly TRBD2 on 6 matching bases. Trimming pared 9 bases from V and 5 bases from J, leaving 21 bases between. The CDR3 spans 15 residues. Germline CDR1 is KGHDR and CDR2 is SFDVKD. CDR3 in amino acids: CATPRRGPRDETQYF. The CDR3 coding sequence is TGTGCCACCCCTAGGAGGGGACCCCGGGATGAGACCCAGTACTTC.

To note about this clonotype: Being one base from a much bigger clone, this may be a read error. The gene calls are TRBV10-3 and TRBJ2-5; D is undetermined. This CDR3 region has 11 residues. Germline V gene data show CDR1 as ENHRY and CDR2 as SYGVKD. DNA of the CDR3: TGTGCCAGCAGTTATGACGAGACCCGGTACTTC. Translating it yields CASSYDETRYF.

The rearrangement joins TRBV20-1 to TRBJ2-2; TRBD1 matches 8 bases. The J segment lost 1 base and the V segment lost 0 bases, leaving 4 bases of the junction unmatched. This CDR3 region has 16 residues. CDR1 and CDR2 from the germline V gene are DFQATT and SNEGSKA (reference sequence). The CDR3 region is CSARDGQGQNTGELFF. As DNA, the CDR3 is TGCAGTGCTAGAGACGGACAGGGTCAGAACACCGGGGAGCTGTTTTTT.

The genes are TRBV24-1 and TRBJ1-3; 7 positions agree with TRBD1. CDR1 and CDR2 from the germline V gene are KGHDR and SFDVKD. V shed 4 bases, J shed 8 bases, and the junction held 13 bases outside the gene matches. CDR3 length: 16 amino acids. CDR3 in amino acids: CATSDDRVYYGYTIYF. In DNA form, the CDR3 reads TGTGCCACCAGTGACGACAGGGTCTACTATGGCTACACCATATATTTT.

This clonotype was recorded a few times. The V gene is TRBV6-1, the J gene TRBJ2-7; the D gene is possibly TRBD2 (6 bases). The CDR3 is 11 residues long. In germline, CDR1 is MNHNS, CDR2 SASEGT. Trimming cost V 8 bases and J 1 base, with 6 bases left between them. The CDR3, as DNA: TGTGCCAGCGGGGGGTCCTACGAGCAGTACTTC. This codes for CASGGSYEQYF.

This clonotype showed up many times. The J gene is TRBJ2-2, the V gene TRBV19; possible D gene TRBD2, 6 bases. V was trimmed by 4 bases and J by 4 bases, leaving 10 bases between them. The CDR3 totals 14 residues. CDR1 LNHDA and CDR2 SQIVND come from the germline V gene (reference sequence). This chain's CDR3 is CASSTGSSTGELFF. In DNA form, the CDR3 reads TGTGCCAGTAGTACCGGGAGTAGCACCGGGGAGCTGTTTTTT.

This clonotype was recorded many times. J is TRBJ2-7 and V is TRBV7-2, with 10 positions matching TRBD2. V shed 6 bases, J shed 3 bases, and the junction held 8 bases outside the gene matches. Germline V gene data show CDR1 as SGHTA and CDR2 as FQGNSA. CDR3 length equals 15 residues. CDR3 nucleotides: TGTGCCAGCAGTCTTACCGGGACTAGCGACTACGAGCAGTACTTC. Encoded protein: CASSLTGTSDYEQYF.